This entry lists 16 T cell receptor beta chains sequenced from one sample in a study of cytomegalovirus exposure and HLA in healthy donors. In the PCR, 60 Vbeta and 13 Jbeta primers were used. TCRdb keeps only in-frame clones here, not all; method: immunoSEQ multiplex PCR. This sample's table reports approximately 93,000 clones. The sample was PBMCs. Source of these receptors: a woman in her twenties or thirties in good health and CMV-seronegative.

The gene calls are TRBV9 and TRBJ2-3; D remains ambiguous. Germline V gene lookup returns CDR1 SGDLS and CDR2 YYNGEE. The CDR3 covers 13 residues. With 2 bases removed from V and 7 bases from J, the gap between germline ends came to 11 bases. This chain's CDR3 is CASSVSQLNTQYF. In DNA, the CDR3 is TGTGCCAGCAGCGTTTCACAGTTGAATACGCAGTATTTT.

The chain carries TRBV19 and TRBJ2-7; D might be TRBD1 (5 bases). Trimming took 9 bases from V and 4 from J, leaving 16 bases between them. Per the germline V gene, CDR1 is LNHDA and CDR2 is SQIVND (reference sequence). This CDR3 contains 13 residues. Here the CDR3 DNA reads TGTGCCAGCTCAAGCGACAGAGGATACGAGCAGTACTTC. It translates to CASSSDRGYEQYF.

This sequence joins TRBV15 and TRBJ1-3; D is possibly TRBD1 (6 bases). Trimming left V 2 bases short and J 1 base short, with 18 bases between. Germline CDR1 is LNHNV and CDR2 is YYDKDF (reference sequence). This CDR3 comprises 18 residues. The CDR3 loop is CATSRKAQGRDSGNTIYF. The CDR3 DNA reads TGTGCCACCAGCAGAAAAGCACAGGGTCGAGATTCTGGAAACACCATATATTTT.

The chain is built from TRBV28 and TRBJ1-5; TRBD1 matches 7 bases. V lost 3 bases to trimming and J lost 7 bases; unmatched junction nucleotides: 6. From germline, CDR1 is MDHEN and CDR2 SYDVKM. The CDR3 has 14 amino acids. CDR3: CASSFQTGRQPQHF. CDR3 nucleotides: TGTGCCAGCAGTTTTCAGACAGGGAGACAGCCCCAGCATTTT.

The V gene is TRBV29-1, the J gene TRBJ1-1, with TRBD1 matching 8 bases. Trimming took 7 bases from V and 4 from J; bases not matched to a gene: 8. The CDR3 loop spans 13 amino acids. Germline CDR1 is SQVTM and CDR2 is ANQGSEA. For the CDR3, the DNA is TGCAGCGCCCGACAGGGGTTGGGCACTGAAGCTTTCTTT. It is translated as CSARQGLGTEAFF.

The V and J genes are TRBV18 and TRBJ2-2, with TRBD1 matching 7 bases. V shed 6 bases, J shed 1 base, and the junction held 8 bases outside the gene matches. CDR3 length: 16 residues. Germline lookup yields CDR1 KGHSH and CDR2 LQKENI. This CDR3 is CASSPTRTGNTGELFF. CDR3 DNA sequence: TGTGCCAGCTCTCCAACTAGGACAGGGAACACCGGGGAGCTGTTTTTT.

CDR3 bases: TGTGCCAGCAGCTCGCGGGTGGGGGCAGGTACTGAAGCTTTCTTT. It specifies CASSSRVGAGTEAFF. The V call is TRBV7-9, the J call TRBJ1-1; D perhaps matches TRBD1 (6 bases). The CDR3 length is 15 residues. Germline V gene sequence: CDR1 SEHNR, CDR2 FQNEAQ (reference sequence). The V and J ends lost 4 bases and 5 bases respectively, with 17 bases between them.

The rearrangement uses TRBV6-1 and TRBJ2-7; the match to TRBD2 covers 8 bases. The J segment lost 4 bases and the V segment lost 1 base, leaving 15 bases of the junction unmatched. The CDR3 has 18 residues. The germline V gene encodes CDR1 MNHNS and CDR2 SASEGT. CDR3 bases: TGTGCCAGCAGTGAAGAACTCGGGGGGGCTAGCGGAAAATACGAGCAGTACTTC. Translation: CASSEELGGASGKYEQYF.

CDR3 amino acids: CASSAHRLAGGKGTQYF. As DNA, the CDR3 is TGTGCCAGCAGTGCCCACCGACTAGCGGGAGGGAAGGGTACGCAGTATTTT. The chain uses TRBV27 and TRBJ2-3; 14 nucleotides agree with TRBD2. The germline V gene has CDR1 MNHEY and CDR2 SMNVEV (reference sequence). Trimming removed 5 bases from V and 8 bases from J; junction bases left unmatched: 12. The CDR3 contains 17 residues.

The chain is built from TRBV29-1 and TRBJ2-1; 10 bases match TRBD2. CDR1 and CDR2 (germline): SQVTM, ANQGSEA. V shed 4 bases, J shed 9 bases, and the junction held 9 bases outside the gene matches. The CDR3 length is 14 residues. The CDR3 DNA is TGCAGCGTTGGGGGGAGCGGGGGGGCCCGTGAGCAGTTCTTC. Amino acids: CSVGGSGGAREQFF.

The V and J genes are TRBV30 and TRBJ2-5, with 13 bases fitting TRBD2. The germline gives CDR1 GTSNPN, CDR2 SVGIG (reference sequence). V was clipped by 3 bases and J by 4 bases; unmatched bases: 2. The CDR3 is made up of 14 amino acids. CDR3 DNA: TGTGCCTGGAGGACTAGCGGGGGGCGAGAGACCCAGTACTTC. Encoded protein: CAWRTSGGRETQYF.

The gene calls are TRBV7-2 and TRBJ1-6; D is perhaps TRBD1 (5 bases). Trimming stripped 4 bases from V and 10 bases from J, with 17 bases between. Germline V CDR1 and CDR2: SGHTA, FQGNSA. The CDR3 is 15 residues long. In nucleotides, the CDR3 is TGTGCCAGCAGCTCCAGAAGGCGGGGGGACTCACCCCTCCACTTT. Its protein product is CASSSRRRGDSPLHF.

CDR3 bases: TGTGCCAGTAGTATGGGGGGGACAGATACGCAGTATTTT. Amino acid sequence: CASSMGGTDTQYF. This sequence joins TRBV19 and TRBJ2-3; 7 bases are shared with TRBD2. This CDR3 has 13 amino acids. Germline CDR1 LNHDA, CDR2 SQIVND (reference sequence). V dropped 3 bases and J dropped 3; count of bases not matched to a gene: 0.

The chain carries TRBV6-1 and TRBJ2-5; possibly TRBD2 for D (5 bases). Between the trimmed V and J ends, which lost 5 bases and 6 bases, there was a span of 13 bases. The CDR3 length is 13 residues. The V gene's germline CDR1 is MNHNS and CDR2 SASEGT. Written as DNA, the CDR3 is TGTGCCAGCAGTCCCCGGACTTTGCAGACCCAGTACTTC. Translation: CASSPRTLQTQYF.

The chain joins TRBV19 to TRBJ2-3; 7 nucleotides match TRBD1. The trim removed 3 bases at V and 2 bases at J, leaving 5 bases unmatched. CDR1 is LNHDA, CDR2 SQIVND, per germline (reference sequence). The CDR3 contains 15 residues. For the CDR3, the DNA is TGTGCCAGTAGTATCGACAGGGCCGACACAGATACGCAGTATTTT. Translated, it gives CASSIDRADTDTQYF.

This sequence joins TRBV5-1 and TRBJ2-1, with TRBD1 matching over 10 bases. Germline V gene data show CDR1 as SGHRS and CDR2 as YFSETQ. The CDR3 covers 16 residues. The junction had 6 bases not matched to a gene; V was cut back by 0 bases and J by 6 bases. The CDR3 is CASSLGLWTGGNEQFF. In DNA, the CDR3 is TGCGCCAGCAGCTTGGGTCTCTGGACAGGGGGCAATGAGCAGTTCTTC.